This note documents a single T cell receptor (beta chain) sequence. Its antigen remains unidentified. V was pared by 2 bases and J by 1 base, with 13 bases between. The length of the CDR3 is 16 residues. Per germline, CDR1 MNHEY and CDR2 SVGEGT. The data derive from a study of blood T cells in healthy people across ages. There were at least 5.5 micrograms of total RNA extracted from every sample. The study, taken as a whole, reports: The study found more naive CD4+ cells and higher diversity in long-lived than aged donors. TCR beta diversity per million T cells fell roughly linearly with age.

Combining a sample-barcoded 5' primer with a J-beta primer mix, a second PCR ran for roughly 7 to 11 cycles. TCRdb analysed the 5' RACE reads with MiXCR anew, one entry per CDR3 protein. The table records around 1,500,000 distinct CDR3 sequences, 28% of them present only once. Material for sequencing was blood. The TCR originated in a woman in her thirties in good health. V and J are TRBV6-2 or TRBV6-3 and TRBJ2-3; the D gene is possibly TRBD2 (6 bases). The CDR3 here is CASSYHSAGRTDTQYF. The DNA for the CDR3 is TGTGCCAGCAGTTACCATAGCGCGGGACGCACAGATACGCAGTATTTT.